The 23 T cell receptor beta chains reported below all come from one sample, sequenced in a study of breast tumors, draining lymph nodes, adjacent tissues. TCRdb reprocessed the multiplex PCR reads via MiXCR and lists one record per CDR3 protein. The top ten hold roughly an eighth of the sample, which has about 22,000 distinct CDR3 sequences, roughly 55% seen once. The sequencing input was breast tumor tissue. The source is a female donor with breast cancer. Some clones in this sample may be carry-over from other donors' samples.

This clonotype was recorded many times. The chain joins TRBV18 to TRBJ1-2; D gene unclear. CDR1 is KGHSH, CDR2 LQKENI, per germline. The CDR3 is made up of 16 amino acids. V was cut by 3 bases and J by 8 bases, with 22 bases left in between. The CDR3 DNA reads TGTGCCAGCTCACCTCAATTCAGAAGCAGGCTGGGAGGCTACACCTTC. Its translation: CASSPQFRSRLGGYTF.

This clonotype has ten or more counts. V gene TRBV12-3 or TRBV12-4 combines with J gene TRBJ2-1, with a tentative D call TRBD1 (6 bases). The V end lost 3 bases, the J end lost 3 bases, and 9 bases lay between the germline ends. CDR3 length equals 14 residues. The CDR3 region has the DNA TGTGCCAGCAGTTTGACAGGTCACTACAATGAGCAGTTCTTC. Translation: CASSLTGHYNEQFF.

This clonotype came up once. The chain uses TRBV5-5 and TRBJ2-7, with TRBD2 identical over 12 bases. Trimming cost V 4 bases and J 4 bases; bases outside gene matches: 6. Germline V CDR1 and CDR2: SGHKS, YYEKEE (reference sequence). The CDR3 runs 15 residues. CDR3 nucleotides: TGTGCCAGCAGCCCCCAGACTAGCGGGAGATACGAGCAGTACTTC. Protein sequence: CASSPQTSGRYEQYF.

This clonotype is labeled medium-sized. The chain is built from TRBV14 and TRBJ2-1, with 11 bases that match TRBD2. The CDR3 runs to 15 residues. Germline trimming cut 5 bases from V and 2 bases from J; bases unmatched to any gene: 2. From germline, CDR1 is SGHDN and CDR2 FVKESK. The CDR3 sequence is CASSRTSGPYNEQFF. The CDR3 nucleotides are TGTGCCAGCAGCAGGACTAGCGGGCCCTACAATGAGCAGTTCTTC. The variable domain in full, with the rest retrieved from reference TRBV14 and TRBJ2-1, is EAGVTQFPSHSVIEKGQTVTLRCDPISGHDNLYWYRRVMGKEIKFLLHFVKESKQDESGMPNNRFLAERTGGTYSTLKVQPAELEDSGVYFCASSRTSGPYNEQFFGPGTRLTVL.

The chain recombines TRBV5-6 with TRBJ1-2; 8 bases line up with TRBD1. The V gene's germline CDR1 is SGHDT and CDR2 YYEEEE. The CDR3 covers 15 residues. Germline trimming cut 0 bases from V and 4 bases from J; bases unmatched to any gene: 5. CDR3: CASSLVRQGSYGYTF. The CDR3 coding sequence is TGTGCCAGCAGCTTGGTCCGACAGGGGAGCTATGGCTACACCTTC.

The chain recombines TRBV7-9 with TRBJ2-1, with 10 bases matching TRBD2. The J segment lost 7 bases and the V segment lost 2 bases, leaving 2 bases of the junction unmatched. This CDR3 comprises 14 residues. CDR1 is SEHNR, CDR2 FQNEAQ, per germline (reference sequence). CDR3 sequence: CASSLSGRGNEQFF. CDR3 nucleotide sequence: TGTGCCAGCAGCTTAAGCGGGAGGGGGAATGAGCAGTTCTTC.

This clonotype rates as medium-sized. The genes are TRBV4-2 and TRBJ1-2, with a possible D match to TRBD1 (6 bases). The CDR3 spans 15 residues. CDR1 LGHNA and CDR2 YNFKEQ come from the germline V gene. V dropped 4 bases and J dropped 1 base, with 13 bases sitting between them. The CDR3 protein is CASSPDRSFNYGYTF. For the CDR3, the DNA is TGTGCCAGCAGCCCGGACAGAAGTTTTAACTATGGCTACACCTTC.

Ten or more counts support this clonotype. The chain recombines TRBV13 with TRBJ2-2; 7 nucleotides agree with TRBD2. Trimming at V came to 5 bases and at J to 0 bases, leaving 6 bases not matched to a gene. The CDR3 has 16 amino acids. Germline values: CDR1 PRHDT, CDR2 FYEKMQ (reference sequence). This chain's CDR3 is CASSKPTSANTGELFF. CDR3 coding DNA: TGTGCCAGCAGCAAACCAACTAGCGCGAACACCGGGGAGCTGTTTTTT.

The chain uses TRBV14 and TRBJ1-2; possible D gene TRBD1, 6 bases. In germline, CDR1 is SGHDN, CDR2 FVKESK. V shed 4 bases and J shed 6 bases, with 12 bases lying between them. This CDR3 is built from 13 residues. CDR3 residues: CASSPRSGDGYTF. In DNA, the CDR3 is TGTGCCAGCAGCCCCCGGTCAGGGGATGGCTACACCTTC. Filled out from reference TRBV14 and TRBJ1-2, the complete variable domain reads EAGVTQFPSHSVIEKGQTVTLRCDPISGHDNLYWYRRVMGKEIKFLLHFVKESKQDESGMPNNRFLAERTGGTYSTLKVQPAELEDSGVYFCASSPRSGDGYTFGSGTRLTVV.

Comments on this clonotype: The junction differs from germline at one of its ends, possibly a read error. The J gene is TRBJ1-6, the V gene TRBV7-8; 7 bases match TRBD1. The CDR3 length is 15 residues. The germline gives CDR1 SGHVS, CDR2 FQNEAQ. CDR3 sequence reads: CAGSSGTAYNSPLHF. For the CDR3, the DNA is TGTGCCGGCAGCAGCGGGACAGCCTATAATTCACCCCTCCACTTT.

CDR3 region: CATSPSGEGGELFF. The CDR3 coding sequence is TGTGCCACCAGTCCCTCGGGTGAAGGCGGGGAGCTGTTTTTT. The rearrangement joins TRBV24-1 to TRBJ2-2; the D is unclear. The V end was cut by 6 bases, the J end by 7 bases, with 14 bases between. Germline V gene data show CDR1 as KGHDR and CDR2 as SFDVKD. The CDR3 sequence is 14 residues long.

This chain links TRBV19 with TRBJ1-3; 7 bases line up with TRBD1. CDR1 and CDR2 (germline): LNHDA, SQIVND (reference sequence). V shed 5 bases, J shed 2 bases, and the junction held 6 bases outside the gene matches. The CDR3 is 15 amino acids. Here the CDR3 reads CASSGLGTAGNTIYF. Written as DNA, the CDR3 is TGTGCCAGTAGTGGCTTGGGGACAGCTGGAAACACCATATATTTT. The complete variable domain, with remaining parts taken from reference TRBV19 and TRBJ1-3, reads DGGITQSPKYLFRKEGQNVTLSCEQNLNHDAMYWYRQDPGQGLRLIYYSQIVNDFQKGDIAEGYSVSREKKESFPLTVTSAQKNPTAFYLCASSGLGTAGNTIYFGEGSWLTVV.

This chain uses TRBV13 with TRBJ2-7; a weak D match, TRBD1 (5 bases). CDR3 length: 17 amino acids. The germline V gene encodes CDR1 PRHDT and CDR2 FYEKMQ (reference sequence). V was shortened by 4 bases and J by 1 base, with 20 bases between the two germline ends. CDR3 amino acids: CASSSARLEQGSYEQYF. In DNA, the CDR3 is TGTGCCAGCAGCTCCGCCAGACTTGAGCAGGGTTCCTACGAGCAGTACTTC.

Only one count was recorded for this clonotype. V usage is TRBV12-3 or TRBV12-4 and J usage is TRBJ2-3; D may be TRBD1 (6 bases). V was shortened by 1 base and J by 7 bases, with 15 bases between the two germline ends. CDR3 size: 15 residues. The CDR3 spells CASSLGGQGPYTQYF. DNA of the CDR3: TGTGCCAGCAGTTTAGGGGGTCAGGGGCCTTATACGCAGTATTTT.

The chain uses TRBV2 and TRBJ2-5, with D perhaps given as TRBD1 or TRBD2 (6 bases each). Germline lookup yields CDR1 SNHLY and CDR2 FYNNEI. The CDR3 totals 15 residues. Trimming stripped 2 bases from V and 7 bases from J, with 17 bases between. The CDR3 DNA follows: TGTGCCAGCAGTGAAATTCGACTAGAGGGGGGGACCCAGTACTTC. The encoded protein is CASSEIRLEGGTQYF. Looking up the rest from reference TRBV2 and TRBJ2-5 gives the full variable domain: EPEVTQTPSHQVTQMGQEVILRCVPISNHLYFYWYRQILGQKVEFLVSFYNNEISEKSEIFDDQFSVERPDGSNFTLKIRSTKLEDSAMYFCASSEIRLEGGTQYFGPGTRLLVL.

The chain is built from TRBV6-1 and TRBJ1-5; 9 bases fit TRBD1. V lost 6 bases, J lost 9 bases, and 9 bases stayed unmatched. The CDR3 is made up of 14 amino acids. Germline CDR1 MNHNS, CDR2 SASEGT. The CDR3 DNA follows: TGTGCCAGCAGCGCAACAGGGGGCTCTCGGCCCCAGCATTTT. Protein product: CASSATGGSRPQHF.

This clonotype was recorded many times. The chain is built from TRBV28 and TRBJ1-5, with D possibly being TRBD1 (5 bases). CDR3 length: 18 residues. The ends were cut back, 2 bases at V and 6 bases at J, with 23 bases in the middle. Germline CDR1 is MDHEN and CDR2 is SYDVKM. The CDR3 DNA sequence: TGTGCCAGCAGTTTACCGCCCAGCGCAGGGTGGCAGGGTCAGCCCCAGCATTTT. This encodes CASSLPPSAGWQGQPQHF.

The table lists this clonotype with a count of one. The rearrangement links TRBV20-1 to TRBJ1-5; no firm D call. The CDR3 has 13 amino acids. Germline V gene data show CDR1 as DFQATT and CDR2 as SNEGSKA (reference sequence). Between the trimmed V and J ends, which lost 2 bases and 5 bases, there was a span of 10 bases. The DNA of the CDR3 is TGCAGTGCTAGACAGGTGCTCGATCAGCCCCAGCATTTT. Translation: CSARQVLDQPQHF.

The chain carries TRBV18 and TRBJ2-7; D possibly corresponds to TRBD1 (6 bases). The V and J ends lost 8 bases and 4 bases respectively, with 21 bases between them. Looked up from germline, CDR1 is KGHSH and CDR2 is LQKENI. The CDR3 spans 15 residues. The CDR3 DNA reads TGTGCCAGCGCCCAGGGGATCGGGATGGGTTACGAGCAGTACTTC. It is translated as CASAQGIGMGYEQYF.

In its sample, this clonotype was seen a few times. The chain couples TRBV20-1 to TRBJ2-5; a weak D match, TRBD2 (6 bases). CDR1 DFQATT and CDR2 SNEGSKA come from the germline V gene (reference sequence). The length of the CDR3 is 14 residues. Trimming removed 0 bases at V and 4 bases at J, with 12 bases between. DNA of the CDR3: TGCAGTGCTAGAGATCCCCTGGAGGGAGAGACCCAGTACTTC. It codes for CSARDPLEGETQYF.

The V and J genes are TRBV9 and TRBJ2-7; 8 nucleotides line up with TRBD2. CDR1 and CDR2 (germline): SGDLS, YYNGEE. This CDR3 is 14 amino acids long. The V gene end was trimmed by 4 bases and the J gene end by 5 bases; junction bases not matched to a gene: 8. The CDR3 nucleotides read TGTGCCAGCAGCACCGGGGCGGGAGGTAACGAGCAGTACTTC. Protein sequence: CASSTGAGGNEQYF. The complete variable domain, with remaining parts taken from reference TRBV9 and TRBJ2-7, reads DSGVTQTPKHLITATGQRVTLRCSPRSGDLSVYWYQQSLDQGLQFLIQYYNGEERAKGNILERFSAQQFPDLHSELNLSSLELGDSALYFCASSTGAGGNEQYFGPGTRLTVT.

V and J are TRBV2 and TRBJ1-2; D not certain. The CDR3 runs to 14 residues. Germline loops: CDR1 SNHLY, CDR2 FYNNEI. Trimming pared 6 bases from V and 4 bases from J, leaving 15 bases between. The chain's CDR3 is CASSSGEALYGYTF. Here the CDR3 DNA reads TGTGCCAGCAGCTCCGGAGAGGCTCTCTATGGCTACACCTTC.

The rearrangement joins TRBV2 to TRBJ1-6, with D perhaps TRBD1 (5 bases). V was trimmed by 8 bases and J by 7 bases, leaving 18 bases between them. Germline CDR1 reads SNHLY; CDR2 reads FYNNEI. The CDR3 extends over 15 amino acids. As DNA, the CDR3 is TGTGCCAGCGGGGAGCAGGGAGGTGGGAATTCACCCCTCCACTTT. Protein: CASGEQGGGNSPLHF. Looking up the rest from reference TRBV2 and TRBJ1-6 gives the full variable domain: EPEVTQTPSHQVTQMGQEVILRCVPISNHLYFYWYRQILGQKVEFLVSFYNNEISEKSEIFDDQFSVERPDGSNFTLKIRSTKLEDSAMYFCASGEQGGGNSPLHFGNGTRLTVT.